Shown below are 29 T cell receptor beta chains from a single sample sequenced in a study of post-analysis software for immune sequencing data. Whole-study results and caveats: Controls showed lower frequencies than patients for roughly five TRBV segments, and TRBV5-6, TRBV5-1 and TRBV20-1 were among these.

TCR beta libraries were prepared from cDNA with unique molecular identifiers. A single record per CDR3 protein comes from TCRdb applying MiXCR to the PCR reads. The sample holds some 240,000 distinct CDR3 sequences, about 40% seen once. The antigens of these receptors remain unknown. Sequenced input: blood. Receptors were obtained from a girl aged 5-17 years with multiple sclerosis.

This clonotype has only a few counts. This rearrangement joins TRBV2 to TRBJ2-1, with a tentative D call TRBD1 (5 bases). This CDR3 is 11 amino acids long. V was trimmed by 4 bases and J by 7 bases, leaving 5 bases between them. CDR1 is SNHLY and CDR2 is FYNNEI in the germline V gene. This CDR3 is CASSGQNEQFF. CDR3 DNA sequence: TGTGCCAGCAGTGGACAGAATGAGCAGTTCTTC.

This clonotype occurred many times. The chain links TRBV5-1 to TRBJ2-7; tentatively, D is TRBD1 (7 bases). Per germline, CDR1 SGHRS and CDR2 YFSETQ. The CDR3 extends over 14 amino acids. The V end was cut by 1 base, the J end by 5 bases, with 13 bases between. CDR3: CASSLTGGGNEQYF. CDR3 DNA sequence: TGCGCCAGCAGCTTGACCGGAGGGGGCAACGAGCAGTACTTC.

Comment on this clonotype: A junction end diverges from the germline sequence, so it may reflect a read error. This chain uses TRBV7-2 with TRBJ1-2; possibly TRBD1 for D (6 bases). This CDR3 has 16 amino acids. CDR1 is SGHTA, CDR2 FQGNSA, per germline. The CDR3 sequence is CASSLVRRGSYYDYTF. The CDR3 region has the DNA TGTGCCAGCAGCTTAGTACGCAGGGGTAGCTACTATGACTACACCTTC.

This clonotype was counted ten times or more. The chain employs TRBV29-1 and TRBJ2-1; 9 positions match TRBD1. Germline V lookup: CDR1 SQVTM, CDR2 ANQGSEA. Germline trimming cut 6 bases from V and 4 bases from J; bases unmatched to any gene: 16. The CDR3 has 17 residues. The CDR3 spells CSVERTGATRLYNEQFF. For the CDR3, the DNA is TGCAGCGTGGAGCGGACAGGGGCGACCCGTCTGTACAATGAGCAGTTCTTC.

The V gene is TRBV7-9, the J gene TRBJ2-7, with D possibly being TRBD1 (6 bases). Trimming took off 6 bases at V and 4 bases at J, with 16 bases between the two ends. Germline values: CDR1 SEHNR, CDR2 FQNEAQ (reference sequence). The CDR3 totals 14 residues. CDR3 in amino acids: CASRPRDKPYEQYF. The CDR3 nucleotides are TGTGCCAGCAGGCCCCGGGACAAGCCTTACGAGCAGTACTTC.

This clonotype occurred many times. This sequence joins TRBV29-1 and TRBJ2-3, with D unresolved. V lost 4 bases and J lost 2, with 13 bases in between. This CDR3 spans 14 amino acids. Germline V gene lookup returns CDR1 SQVTM and CDR2 ANQGSEA. The CDR3: CSVGRDGYTDTQYF. CDR3 coding DNA: TGCAGCGTTGGGCGCGACGGATACACAGATACGCAGTATTTT.

The chain employs TRBV6-1 and TRBJ2-4; 8 positions agree with TRBD1. The V gene end was trimmed by 3 bases and the J gene end by 7 bases; junction bases not matched to a gene: 5. Germline-derived CDR1 and CDR2 are MNHNS and SASEGT. The CDR3 has 14 amino acids. CDR3 sequence reads: CASSEGTGANIQYF. Here the CDR3 DNA reads TGTGCCAGCAGTGAGGGGACAGGAGCGAACATTCAGTACTTC.

This clonotype was detected ten times or more. J is TRBJ2-3 and V is TRBV6-1, with 9 bases matching TRBD2. Germline-derived CDR1 and CDR2 are MNHNS and SASEGT. The CDR3 totals 16 residues. After removal of 6 bases from V and 2 bases from J, the junction contained 9 bases not matched to a gene. In DNA form, the CDR3 reads TGTGCCAGCAGGAGGGAGCGGGGGGCCTACACAGATACGCAGTATTTT. It codes for CASRRERGAYTDTQYF.

This clonotype was detected ten times or more. The chain couples TRBV28 to TRBJ2-1; a possible D gene is TRBD2 (5 bases). This CDR3 comprises 14 residues. Germline CDR1 MDHEN, CDR2 SYDVKM. Deletions cut 11 bases from V and 7 bases from J, with 21 bases between. The CDR3 spells CASLDGLSPNEQFF. DNA of the CDR3: TGTGCCTCCCTAGACGGACTCTCTCCAAATGAGCAGTTCTTC.

This clonotype was counted ten times or more. V usage is TRBV28 and J usage is TRBJ2-1; TRBD1 or TRBD2 may be the D gene (6 bases each). The CDR3 consists of 16 residues. V shed 5 bases and J shed 0 bases, with 14 bases lying between them. Germline V gives CDR1 MDHEN, CDR2 SYDVKM. The CDR3 reads CASSIRGVPSYNEQFF. CDR3 bases: TGTGCCAGCAGTATTAGGGGGGTGCCCTCCTACAATGAGCAGTTCTTC.

This clonotype occurred many times. The chain employs TRBV12-3 or TRBV12-4 and TRBJ1-2, with TRBD1 as a possible D gene (5 bases). The CDR3 spans 14 residues. The ends were cut back, 1 base at V and 4 bases at J, with 10 bases in the middle. CDR3 DNA: TGTGCCAGCAGTTTAGGTCAGGGTCCCTATGGCTACACCTTC. It yields the protein CASSLGQGPYGYTF.

This clonotype was counted many times. The chain uses TRBV12-3 or TRBV12-4 and TRBJ2-1; 10 bases fit TRBD2. The CDR3 loop spans 17 amino acids. Trimming removed 6 bases from V and 8 bases from J; junction bases left unmatched: 16. The CDR3 loop is CASSHQQAGGATDEQFF. The DNA for the CDR3 is TGTGCCAGCAGCCACCAGCAAGCGGGAGGGGCAACGGATGAGCAGTTCTTC.

The chain uses TRBV15 and TRBJ2-7; 8 bases line up with TRBD2. This CDR3 comprises 16 residues. CDR1 LNHNV and CDR2 YYDKDF come from the germline V gene (reference sequence). Germline trimming cut 4 bases from V and 6 bases from J; bases unmatched to any gene: 14. CDR3 protein: CATSTNLGLARSEQYF. CDR3 DNA: TGTGCCACCAGCACAAACCTAGGACTAGCTAGGAGCGAGCAGTACTTC.

This clonotype was recorded at least ten times. The CDR3 DNA sequence: TGCAGTGCCCCCGGGCGGGTAGACTACAATGAGCAGTTCTTC. This sequence encodes CSAPGRVDYNEQFF. This rearrangement joins TRBV20-1 to TRBJ2-1; D may be TRBD2 (5 bases). V lost 6 bases and J lost 3, with 15 bases in between. Germline V CDR1 and CDR2: DFQATT, SNEGSKA (reference sequence). There are 14 residues in the CDR3.

This clonotype was counted many times. The V and J genes are TRBV5-1 and TRBJ2-1; 11 bases line up with TRBD2. The V gene end was trimmed by 0 bases and the J gene end by 7 bases; junction bases not matched to a gene: 3. This CDR3 is 15 amino acids long. Looked up from germline, CDR1 is SGHRS and CDR2 is YFSETQ. The CDR3 loop reads CASSLVASGGNEQFF. As DNA, the CDR3 is TGCGCCAGCAGCTTGGTGGCTAGCGGGGGGAATGAGCAGTTCTTC.

At least ten counts were recorded for this clonotype. This rearrangement joins TRBV5-5 to TRBJ2-3; D gene unclear. V shed 2 bases and J shed 2 bases, with 12 bases lying between them. The CDR3 length is 15 residues. CDR1 SGHKS and CDR2 YYEKEE come from the germline V gene (reference sequence). DNA for the CDR3: TGTGCCAGCAGCTTACAGTCGTACCCCACAGATACGCAGTATTTT. This codes for CASSLQSYPTDTQYF.

CDR3 residues: CASSPNRLGTHSETQYF. The CDR3 nucleotides read TGTGCCAGCAGCCCGAATCGACTCGGGACTCATAGCGAGACCCAGTACTTC. J is TRBJ2-7 and V is TRBV7-9, with a possible D match to TRBD2 (6 bases). The J call may be faulty, since TRBJ2-5 better matches the DNA end. The CDR3 contains 17 residues. In germline, CDR1 is SEHNR, CDR2 FQNEAQ (reference sequence).

This clonotype is a singleton in its sample. This may come from a read error, since a much larger clone is one base off. The chain joins TRBV6-4 to TRBJ2-7, with 9 bases lining up with TRBD2. The V and J ends lost 4 bases and 7 bases, in that order; junction bases with no gene match: 8. The V gene's germline CDR1 is MRHNA and CDR2 SNTAGT. CDR3 length equals 14 residues. CDR3 sequence reads: CASSVTRLADEQYF. In nucleotides, the CDR3 is TGTGCCAGCAGTGTTACGAGACTAGCGGATGAGCAGTACTTC.

This clonotype appeared many times. V usage is TRBV6-2 or TRBV6-3 and J usage is TRBJ1-2; 9 bases align to TRBD1. Germline CDR1 is MNHEY and CDR2 is SVGEGT. V was clipped by 4 bases and J by 4 bases; unmatched bases: 10. CDR3 length: 16 amino acids. CDR3: CASSSAGTGIIYGYTF. The CDR3 DNA is TGTGCCAGCAGTTCTGCCGGGACAGGGATCATCTATGGCTACACCTTC.

The chain carries TRBV27 and TRBJ2-5; 14 nucleotides match TRBD2. Germline CDR1 reads MNHEY; CDR2 reads SMNVEV (reference sequence). Trimming removed 4 bases from V and 3 bases from J; junction bases left unmatched: 1. This CDR3 contains 15 residues. The CDR3 reads CASSSGLAGEETQYF. The CDR3 nucleotides read TGTGCCAGCAGTTCGGGACTAGCGGGAGAAGAGACCCAGTACTTC.

The J gene is TRBJ2-3, the V gene TRBV12-3 or TRBV12-4, with 7 nucleotides matching TRBD1. CDR3 length: 14 residues. The ends lost 8 bases at V and 0 bases at J; junction bases unmatched: 5. The CDR3 reads CASGPGQSTDTQYF. Here the CDR3 DNA reads TGTGCCAGCGGCCCGGGACAGAGCACAGATACGCAGTATTTT.

A note on this clonotype: This clone may be a read error of a much larger clone one base away. V gene TRBV5-1 combines with J gene TRBJ1-1; D uncertain. The CDR3 length is 15 residues. V was cut by 1 base and J by 3 bases, with 13 bases left in between. Germline V gene sequence: CDR1 SGHRS, CDR2 YFSETQ. CDR3 amino acids: CASSLSGPMDTEAFF. As DNA, the CDR3 is TGCGCCAGCAGCTTGAGCGGGCCCATGGACACTGAAGCTTTCTTT.

This clonotype was recorded at least ten times. This chain links TRBV27 with TRBJ1-2, with 10 bases lining up with TRBD1. The V gene end was trimmed by 2 bases and the J gene end by 4 bases; junction bases not matched to a gene: 7. Germline-derived CDR1 and CDR2 are MNHEY and SMNVEV (reference sequence). The CDR3 spans 16 residues. The CDR3 is CASSLAWDRGGYGYTF. The CDR3 DNA reads TGTGCCAGCAGTTTAGCCTGGGACAGGGGAGGCTATGGCTACACCTTC.

A note on this clonotype: Given a much more abundant clone one base away, this may be a read error. This rearrangement joins TRBV7-3 to TRBJ2-3, with TRBD2 matching 9 bases. CDR3 size: 15 residues. Germline V gene data show CDR1 as SGHTA and CDR2 as FQGTGA. The CDR3 here is CATQLTSGGTDAQYF. CDR3 nucleotide sequence: TGTGCCACCCAACTGACTAGCGGAGGCACAGATGCGCAGTATTTT.

This clonotype has ten or more counts. The chain recombines TRBV14 with TRBJ1-2; D is uncertain. V lost 0 bases and J lost 3, with 14 bases in between. Germline values: CDR1 SGHDN, CDR2 FVKESK. The CDR3 spans 16 residues. The CDR3: CASSQELGPGYYGYTF. Written as DNA, the CDR3 is TGTGCCAGCAGCCAAGAATTAGGCCCCGGATACTATGGCTACACCTTC.

This clonotype has a count of ten or more. V and J are TRBV15 and TRBJ1-2; D remains unclear. This CDR3 contains 13 residues. CDR1 and CDR2 (germline): LNHNV, YYDKDF (reference sequence). Trimming removed 0 bases from V and 8 bases from J, with 10 bases in between. The CDR3 here is CATSRDHGEGYTF. For the CDR3, the DNA is TGTGCCACCAGCAGAGATCACGGGGAAGGCTACACCTTC.

The chain is built from TRBV30 and TRBJ2-1; the D gene is possibly TRBD1 (6 bases). The CDR3 is made up of 13 amino acids. Trimming left V 6 bases short and J 8 bases short, with 17 bases between. The V gene's germline CDR1 is GTSNPN and CDR2 SVGIG (reference sequence). The DNA of the CDR3 is TGTGCCTGTTCCGGGACACTGGGGGATGAGCAGTTCTTC. Protein: CACSGTLGDEQFF.

This clonotype was counted many times. This chain joins TRBV29-1 and TRBJ1-2; D is unresolved. Looked up from germline, CDR1 is SQVTM and CDR2 is ANQGSEA. The CDR3 is 11 amino acids. The V gene lost 7 bases and the J gene lost 3 bases, with 9 bases spanning the gap. The CDR3 DNA follows: TGCAGCGCCCACTCAGACTATGGCTACACCTTC. Amino acids: CSAHSDYGYTF.

This clonotype has a count of ten or more. The chain is built from TRBV28 and TRBJ1-5; unclear D gene. Germline CDR1 MDHEN, CDR2 SYDVKM. The CDR3 has 13 amino acids. Trimming cost V 2 bases and J 7 bases, with 9 bases left between them. This chain's CDR3 is CASSLQQRQPQHF. Written as DNA, the CDR3 is TGTGCCAGCAGTTTACAGCAGAGGCAGCCCCAGCATTTT.